This T cell receptor (beta chain) was observed in a study of blood T cells in healthy people across ages. Study background: In model experiments, template switching was able to capture about one barcoded beta molecule for every two T cells that were present. Study findings and constraints: The donors' CMV status was not determined, possibly confounding changes in expanded clonotypes. Diversity of TCR beta per million T cells declined in a roughly linear way with age. Compared with aged donors, long-lived donors showed fewer expanded clones, suggesting selection.

The junction had 5 bases not matched to a gene; V was cut back by 0 bases and J by 7 bases. Germline V gives CDR1 LGHDT, CDR2 YNNKEL (reference sequence). The CDR3 is 15 residues long. Using a J-beta primer mix together with a sample-barcoded 5' primer, a second PCR was run for roughly 6 to 11 cycles. TCRdb reprocessed the 5' RACE reads with MiXCR, giving one entry per CDR3 protein. The sample includes some 800,000 distinct CDR3 sequences, 44% of them seen just once. For this clonotype: Its specificity is not known.

Material for sequencing was blood. The source is a man between 60 and 75 years old in good health. The chain carries TRBV3-1 and TRBJ1-4, with 7 bases identical to TRBD1. CDR3 loop: CASSQDRDRSEKLFF. The CDR3 region has the DNA TGTGCCAGCAGCCAAGATAGGGACAGAAGTGAAAAACTGTTTTTT.